The 17 T cell receptor beta chains listed next were all sequenced from one sample in a study of regulatory T cells in long-lasting Graves disease. Described time point: newly diagnosed GD, antithyroid drugs for less than 3 months. The TCR library was made from RNA that had been extracted from PBMCs in TRIzol. To make TCR beta libraries, researchers used iRepertoire HTBI primers and Arm-PCR of CDR3 regions. TCRdb processed the multiplex PCR reads anew with MiXCR; each CDR3 protein has one entry. This table holds 580,000 or so distinct CDR3 sequences, around 15% found once. The same data also contributed to another study, on T cells in Graves' hyperthyroidism and ophthalmopathy.

The sequencing used peripheral blood mononuclear cells (PBMCs), collected at new diagnosis, from a patient treated with antithyroid drugs. Source of these receptors: a man aged 18 to 30 with Graves disease.

This clonotype was observed many times. This rearrangement joins TRBV6-5 to TRBJ2-1; D uncertain. V lost 0 bases, J lost 6 bases, and 12 bases lay in between. CDR1 is MNHEY, CDR2 SVGAGI, per germline. The length of the CDR3 is 15 residues. The CDR3 protein is CASSYSRYPFNEQFF. CDR3 nucleotide sequence: TGTGCCAGCAGTTACTCCCGGTACCCCTTCAATGAGCAGTTCTTC.

This clonotype was recorded at least ten times. This chain joins TRBV7-9 and TRBJ2-1; D unresolved. Germline V gives CDR1 SEHNR, CDR2 FQNEAQ (reference sequence). The CDR3 totals 13 residues. Trimming pared 6 bases from V and 6 bases from J, leaving 12 bases between. The CDR3 sequence: CASRTQQSNEQFF. The CDR3 DNA is TGTGCCAGCAGAACGCAACAGAGCAATGAGCAGTTCTTC.

This clonotype was counted many times. The rearrangement uses TRBV12-5 and TRBJ1-1; no firm D call. The CDR3 length is 16 residues. V was shortened by 0 bases and J by 3 bases, with 14 bases between the two germline ends. Germline-derived CDR1 and CDR2 are LGHNT and FRNRAP. Here the CDR3 reads CASGLVHGRSDTEAFF. The CDR3 DNA is TGTGCTAGTGGTTTGGTACACGGCAGGTCTGACACTGAAGCTTTCTTT.

Ten or more counts support this clonotype. CDR3 sequence: CASSFQGGTDTQYF. The CDR3 nucleotides are TGTGCCAGCAGTTTCCAGGGGGGCACAGATACGCAGTATTTT. This chain joins TRBV12-3 or TRBV12-4 and TRBJ2-3, with 7 bases aligning to TRBD1. The CDR3 extends over 14 amino acids. J was trimmed by 1 base and V by 3 bases; bases with no gene match: 1.

This clonotype showed up just a few times. The rearrangement uses TRBV27 and TRBJ2-2, with D perhaps TRBD1 (8 bases). The CDR3 runs 17 residues. Deletions cut 2 bases from V and 5 bases from J, with 18 bases between. Germline V gives CDR1 MNHEY, CDR2 SMNVEV (reference sequence). CDR3 sequence: CASSLRGSGTGTGELFF. For the CDR3, the DNA is TGTGCCAGCAGTTTACGAGGGAGCGGGACAGGAACCGGGGAGCTGTTTTTT.

This rearrangement joins TRBV9 to TRBJ2-2, with 11 bases lining up with TRBD1. V lost 3 bases and J lost 5; bases outside the gene matches: 9. The CDR3 totals 17 residues. Germline assignment: CDR1 SGDLS and CDR2 YYNGEE. The CDR3, as DNA: TGTGCCAGCAGCGCATTTTCCGGGACAGGGGGGACCGGGGAGCTGTTTTTT. Amino acid sequence: CASSAFSGTGGTGELFF. Looking up the rest from reference TRBV9 and TRBJ2-2 gives the full variable domain: DSGVTQTPKHLITATGQRVTLRCSPRSGDLSVYWYQQSLDQGLQFLIQYYNGEERAKGNILERFSAQQFPDLHSELNLSSLELGDSALYFCASSAFSGTGGTGELFFGEGSRLTVL.

This clonotype was picked up many times. This chain uses TRBV27 with TRBJ2-3; 8 bases fit TRBD2. Germline CDR1 is MNHEY and CDR2 is SMNVEV (reference sequence). CDR3 length equals 15 residues. Trimming cost V 0 bases and J 6 bases; bases outside gene matches: 5. The CDR3 coding sequence is TGTGCCAGCAGTTTATCGTCGGGGGGGTGGGATACGCAGTATTTT. Its protein product is CASSLSSGGWDTQYF.

This clonotype has just a few counts. One junction end disagrees with the germline gene, perhaps due to a read error. The CDR3 DNA is TGTGCCAGCAGCTTGGTAGCGGGAGGGCCGGGGGAGCAGTACTTC. Its translation is CASSLVAGGPGEQYF. The chain employs TRBV5-1 and TRBJ2-7; 11 nucleotides align to TRBD2. The length of the CDR3 is 15 residues. Germline assignment: CDR1 SGHRS and CDR2 YFSETQ. The variable domain in full, completed from reference TRBV5-1 and TRBJ2-7, reads KAGVTQTPRYLIKTRGQQVTLSCSPISGHRSVSWYQQTPGQGLQFLFEYFSETQRNKGNFPGRFSGRQFSNSRSEMNVSTLELGDSALYLCASSLVAGGPGEQYFGPGTRLTVT.

The table lists this clonotype with many counts. The chain is built from TRBV7-3 and TRBJ1-1; D call uncertain. V was clipped by 4 bases and J by 5 bases, with 11 bases between them. Germline CDR1 is SGHTA and CDR2 is FQGTGA. The CDR3 covers 13 residues. The CDR3 loop reads CASSSRKETEAFF. CDR3 coding DNA: TGTGCCAGCAGCTCAAGAAAAGAAACTGAAGCTTTCTTT. Full variable domain (missing parts from reference TRBV7-3 and TRBJ1-1): GAGVSQTPSNKVTEKGKYVELRCDPISGHTALYWYRQSLGQGPEFLIYFQGTGAADDSGLPNDRFFAVRPEGSVSTLKIQRTERGDSAVYLCASSSRKETEAFFGQGTRLTVV.

The V and J genes are TRBV27 and TRBJ1-5; D gene unclear. Trimming left V 3 bases short and J 2 bases short, with 17 bases between. The CDR3 is made up of 17 amino acids. Germline loops: CDR1 MNHEY, CDR2 SMNVEV (reference sequence). The CDR3 is CASSFLDPAGGNQPQHF. The CDR3, as DNA: TGTGCCAGCAGTTTTTTAGACCCGGCCGGGGGCAATCAGCCCCAGCATTTT.

This clonotype came up a few times. This rearrangement joins TRBV9 to TRBJ2-1, with 7 bases identical to TRBD2. This CDR3 contains 17 residues. With V trimmed by 0 bases and J by 4 bases, 10 bases remained unmatched. Germline-derived CDR1 and CDR2 are SGDLS and YYNGEE. The CDR3 spells CASSVGPGAGAYNEQFF. The CDR3 DNA reads TGTGCCAGCAGCGTAGGCCCTGGGGCGGGAGCTTACAATGAGCAGTTCTTC.

The chain uses TRBV27 and TRBJ2-1, with TRBD1 matching 9 bases. V was clipped by 4 bases and J by 4 bases; unmatched bases: 8. The CDR3 is made up of 16 amino acids. Per germline, CDR1 MNHEY and CDR2 SMNVEV (reference sequence). The CDR3 DNA reads as TGTGCCAGCAGTTCAGGAGGGACAGGGTCATACAATGAGCAGTTCTTC. Its protein product is CASSSGGTGSYNEQFF.

This clonotype was counted only a few times. The V gene is TRBV6-2 or TRBV6-3, the J gene TRBJ1-2; D is ambiguous. Germline values: CDR1 MNHEY, CDR2 SVGEGT. V shed 5 bases and J shed 8 bases, with 12 bases lying between them. CDR3 length equals 12 residues. CDR3 in amino acids: CASSETPGGYTF. In DNA, the CDR3 is TGTGCCAGCAGTGAAACCCCGGGGGGCTACACCTTC.

V gene TRBV4-1 combines with J gene TRBJ2-1; unclear D gene. Germline-derived CDR1 and CDR2 are MGHRA and YSYEKL. V was shortened by 0 bases and J by 0 bases, with 12 bases between the two germline ends. CDR3 size: 17 residues. This chain's CDR3 is CASSQDIERVSYNEQFF. As DNA, the CDR3 is TGCGCCAGCAGCCAAGATATCGAGCGAGTCTCCTACAATGAGCAGTTCTTC.

This clonotype was observed at least ten times. The rearrangement joins TRBV6-1 to TRBJ2-2; perhaps TRBD2 as D (6 bases). CDR3 length: 12 residues. Trimming pared 6 bases from V and 9 bases from J, leaving 11 bases between. CDR1 MNHNS and CDR2 SASEGT come from the germline V gene. The CDR3, as DNA: TGTGCCAGCAGACTCGGGAGCCGGGAGCTGTTTTTT. Amino acid sequence: CASRLGSRELFF.

This clonotype was detected ten times or more. A junction boundary mismatches the germline segment, possibly from a read error. V and J are TRBV7-2 and TRBJ2-1; 13 bases match TRBD2. Germline CDR1 and CDR2: SGHTA and FQGNSA. CDR3 size: 14 residues. The CDR3 here is CASSGETSGGSMVF. The CDR3 DNA reads as TGTGCCAGCAGCGGGGAGACTAGCGGGGGGAGCATGGTCTTC.

The chain is built from TRBV6-1 and TRBJ1-1, with 9 positions matching TRBD1. CDR1 MNHNS and CDR2 SASEGT come from the germline V gene. CDR3 length: 13 amino acids. Losses at the gene ends were 8 bases for V and 11 bases for J; bases not matched to a gene: 12. CDR3 sequence reads: CASDHTGGAVAFF. The DNA of the CDR3 is TGTGCCAGCGATCACACAGGGGGCGCGGTGGCTTTCTTT.